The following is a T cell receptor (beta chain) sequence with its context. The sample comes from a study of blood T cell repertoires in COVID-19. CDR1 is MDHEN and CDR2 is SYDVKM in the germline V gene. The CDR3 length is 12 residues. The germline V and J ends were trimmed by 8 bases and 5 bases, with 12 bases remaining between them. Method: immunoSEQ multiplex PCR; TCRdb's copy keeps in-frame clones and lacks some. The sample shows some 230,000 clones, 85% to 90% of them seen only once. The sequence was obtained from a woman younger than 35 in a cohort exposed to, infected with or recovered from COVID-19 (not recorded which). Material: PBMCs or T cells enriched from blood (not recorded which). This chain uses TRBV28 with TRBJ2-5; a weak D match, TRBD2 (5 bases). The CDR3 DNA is TGTGCCAGCGACGGAGAGGGTGAGACCCAGTACTTC. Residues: CASDGEGETQYF. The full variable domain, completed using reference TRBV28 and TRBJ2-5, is DVKVTQSSRYLVKRTGEKVFLECVQDMDHENMFWYRQDPGLGLRLIYFSYDVKMKEKGDIPEGYSVSREKKERFSLILESASTNQTSMYLCASDGEGETQYFGPGTRLLVL.